The present TCR beta chain was sequenced within a study of blood T cells in healthy people across ages. Whole-study results and caveats: Strongly correlated with naive T cell percentage was TCR beta diversity. Donors of long life had a larger count of naive CD4+ cells and greater diversity than aged donors.

The second PCR ran about 6 to 12 cycles with a sample-barcoded 5' primer and J-beta primers. A single record per CDR3 protein comes from TCRdb applying MiXCR to the 5' RACE reads. Here the sample spans 870,000 or so distinct CDR3 sequences, more than 25% being singletons. CDR3 length equals 15 residues. The germline CDR1 and CDR2 sequences are SGHRS and YFSETQ. Concerning this clonotype itself: The antigen is not known.

This clonotype was sampled from an elderly woman in good health. Sequencing was performed on blood. V is TRBV5-1 and J is TRBJ2-7; D tentatively reads TRBD1 or TRBD2 (5 bases each). The J call may be incorrect, as the DNA end agrees better with TRBJ2-5. The CDR3 loop reads CASSRQRGGVETQYF. The CDR3 DNA follows: TGCGCCAGCAGCCGCCAGAGGGGTGGAGTGGAGACCCAGTACTTC.